The 24 T cell receptor beta chains below were found in one sample sequenced in a study of persistence of HIV-infected CD4 T cells. The libraries were made with immunoSEQ version 4 in survey mode. Assay used: immunoSEQ multiplex PCR; TCRdb lists only in-frame clones, some missing. The sample includes under 40,000 clones, roughly 70% of them seen just once. An overlapping HIV-1 Gag peptide pool stimulated these cells at about 0.9 ug/peptide/mL. Sorting of responding CD4+ T cells relied on upregulated CD40 ligand together with CD69. These receptors lack a known antigen. The starting material was CD4+ T cells sorted from PBMCs after 18-hour stimulation, obtained from a patient who received antiretroviral therapy. All receptors come from an adult man with HIV who was CMV-seropositive.

The chain recombines TRBV24-1 with TRBJ2-1; 9 nucleotides line up with TRBD1. The germline gives CDR1 KGHDR, CDR2 SFDVKD. The CDR3 is made up of 15 amino acids. V was clipped by 5 bases and J by 7 bases; unmatched bases: 8. The CDR3 is CATSAPGQGPNEQFF. Written as DNA, the CDR3 is TGTGCCACCAGTGCTCCGGGACAGGGCCCGAATGAGCAGTTCTTC.

V is TRBV5-1 and J is TRBJ2-3; possibly TRBD1 for D (5 bases). The V gene's germline CDR1 is SGHRS and CDR2 YFSETQ. This CDR3 region has 16 residues. V was trimmed by 0 bases and J by 2 bases, leaving 13 bases between them. The CDR3 spells CASSLGVDTLTDTQYF. CDR3 bases: TGCGCCAGCAGCTTGGGCGTGGACACTCTCACAGATACGCAGTATTTT.

J is TRBJ2-2 and V is TRBV24-1; D remains unclear. The germline V gene has CDR1 KGHDR and CDR2 SFDVKD. V gave up 2 bases and J gave up 6 bases, with 6 bases separating them. The length of the CDR3 is 13 residues. CDR3 nucleotide sequence: TGTGCCACCAGTGATTCTAGGGCCGGGGAGCTGTTTTTT. Protein sequence: CATSDSRAGELFF.

The rearrangement links TRBV5-1 to TRBJ1-1, with D uncertain. V was cut by 0 bases and J by 0 bases, with 12 bases left in between. Germline CDR1 reads SGHRS; CDR2 reads YFSETQ. The CDR3 contains 16 residues. The CDR3 DNA is TGCGCCAGCAGCTTGGGGCCCCGCGGGGTGAACACTGAAGCTTTCTTT. Translation: CASSLGPRGVNTEAFF.

This clone was recorded a few times. The rearrangement links TRBV10-2 to TRBJ2-3, with D unclear. V lost 4 bases to trimming and J lost 6 bases, with 5 bases between them. The CDR3 sequence is 11 residues long. Germline V gene lookup returns CDR1 WSHSY and CDR2 SAAADI. Here the CDR3 reads CASSASDTQYF. The CDR3 DNA is TGCGCCAGCAGTGCCAGTGATACGCAGTATTTT.

This chain links TRBV3-1 (or the pseudogene TRBV3-2) with TRBJ2-4; 8 bases fit TRBD1. This CDR3 has 17 residues. V lost 0 bases and J lost 9; bases outside the gene matches: 13. CDR1 and CDR2 from the germline V gene are LGHDT and YNNKEL (reference sequence). CDR3 DNA: TGTGCCAGCAGCCAAGATCTTGGCAGGGGGCACTTGGGCATTCAGTACTTC. It is translated as CASSQDLGRGHLGIQYF.

The rearrangement links TRBV12-3 or TRBV12-4 to TRBJ2-7, with D perhaps matching TRBD2 (6 bases). V gave up 6 bases and J gave up 6 bases, with 12 bases separating them. This CDR3 has 12 amino acids. CDR3 nucleotides: TGTGCCAGCAGCCGGGAGTGGGGCGAGCAGTACTTC. It translates to CASSREWGEQYF.

The V and J genes are TRBV11-2 and TRBJ1-6; D call uncertain. The CDR3 contains 13 residues. Looked up from germline, CDR1 is SGHAT and CDR2 is FQNNGV. The ends were cut back, 0 bases at V and 19 bases at J, with 16 bases in the middle. CDR3 DNA: TGTGCCAGCAGCTTAGAGGCAGCCTCCTTACTTCACTTT. Encoded protein: CASSLEAASLLHF.

Here the CDR3 DNA reads TGTGCCAGCAGCTCTTATACCGGGGAGCTGTTTTTT. Translating it yields CASSSYTGELFF. The genes are TRBV11-3 and TRBJ2-2; D is unresolved. This CDR3 has 12 residues. The V end lost 4 bases, the J end lost 5 bases, and 5 bases lay between the germline ends. Germline V gives CDR1 SGHNT, CDR2 YENEEA.

This clone appeared a single time. The V and J genes are TRBV7-9 and TRBJ2-3; D is ambiguous. Trimming took 4 bases from V and 0 from J, leaving 11 bases between them. CDR3 length: 15 residues. Germline values: CDR1 SEHNR, CDR2 FQNEAQ (reference sequence). The CDR3 reads CASSSRLESTDTQYF. The CDR3 nucleotides are TGTGCCAGCAGCTCCCGGCTAGAAAGCACAGATACGCAGTATTTT.

This clone was detected only a few times. This chain links TRBV7-2 with TRBJ2-7; 7 nucleotides align to TRBD1. Germline V gene sequence: CDR1 SGHTA, CDR2 FQGNSA. The CDR3 has 15 residues. V was pared by 1 base and J by 0 bases, with 3 bases of the junction left unmatched. The CDR3 bases are TGTGCCAGCAGCTTAGGGGACAGTCCCTCCTACGAGCAGTACTTC. Its translation is CASSLGDSPSYEQYF.

The J gene is TRBJ1-6, the V gene TRBV2; D is unresolved. Trimming cost V 7 bases and J 6 bases, with 10 bases left between them. CDR1 and CDR2 (germline): SNHLY, FYNNEI. The CDR3 contains 13 residues. The CDR3 spells CASIGEVNSPLHF. CDR3 nucleotide sequence: TGTGCCAGCATCGGAGAAGTTAATTCACCCCTCCACTTT.

The rearrangement links TRBV5-1 to TRBJ1-6; 7 bases match TRBD1. V lost 1 base to trimming and J lost 7 bases; unmatched junction nucleotides: 11. Germline V CDR1 and CDR2: SGHRS, YFSETQ. This CDR3 has 17 amino acids. CDR3 coding DNA: TGCGCCAGCAGCTTGAGCCCATGGAACAGGGGAAATTCACCCCTCCACTTT. This gives the protein CASSLSPWNRGNSPLHF. Complete variable domain (other parts from reference TRBV5-1 and TRBJ1-6): KAGVTQTPRYLIKTRGQQVTLSCSPISGHRSVSWYQQTPGQGLQFLFEYFSETQRNKGNFPGRFSGRQFSNSRSEMNVSTLELGDSALYLCASSLSPWNRGNSPLHFGNGTRLTVT.

The chain combines TRBV3-1 (or the pseudogene TRBV3-2) with TRBJ1-2; TRBD1 matches at 10 bases. CDR1 and CDR2 from the germline V gene are LGHDT and YNNKEL (reference sequence). V lost 5 bases and J lost 6; bases outside the gene matches: 0. The CDR3 sequence is 12 residues long. CDR3 in amino acids: CASSGTGDGYTF. The CDR3 region has the DNA TGTGCCAGCAGCGGGACAGGGGATGGCTACACCTTC.

The chain carries TRBV19 and TRBJ2-7; 9 bases align to TRBD1. CDR1 LNHDA and CDR2 SQIVND come from the germline V gene (reference sequence). V trimming: 5 bases; J trimming: 0 bases; junction bases outside the gene matches: 11. This CDR3 comprises 17 residues. Written as DNA, the CDR3 is TGTGCCAGTAGTTCGATCTCGGGACAGGGAGGCTCCTACGAGCAGTACTTC. Its translation is CASSSISGQGGSYEQYF.

This clone has a handful of counts. The chain links TRBV27 to TRBJ2-5; D call uncertain. The V end lost 3 bases, the J end lost 5 bases, and 13 bases lay between the germline ends. In germline, CDR1 is MNHEY, CDR2 SMNVEV (reference sequence). This CDR3 comprises 14 residues. CDR3 amino acids: CASSFSGVAETQYF. In DNA form, the CDR3 reads TGTGCCAGCAGTTTCTCTGGGGTAGCCGAGACCCAGTACTTC.

This clone is termed medium-sized. The CDR3 loop reads CASSSAYGYTF. DNA of the CDR3: TGCGCCAGCAGCAGTGCCTATGGCTACACCTTC. The chain joins TRBV10-2 to TRBJ1-2; D gene uncertain. The germline V and J ends were trimmed by 6 bases and 4 bases, with 6 bases remaining between them. The CDR3 consists of 11 residues. The germline V gene has CDR1 WSHSY and CDR2 SAAADI.

Only one count was recorded for this clone. V gene TRBV27 combines with J gene TRBJ2-7; perhaps TRBD2 as D (5 bases). V lost 6 bases to trimming and J lost 4 bases, with 19 bases between them. The germline gives CDR1 MNHEY, CDR2 SMNVEV (reference sequence). This CDR3 is 15 amino acids long. The CDR3 DNA follows: TGTGCCAGCAGGGGGTCCCGGACTCAGGATTACGAGCAGTACTTC. Its translation: CASRGSRTQDYEQYF.

The CDR3 coding sequence is TGTGCCAGTAGTATACTGGGACAGAGAAGAAATGAGCAGTTCTTC. Residues: CASSILGQRRNEQFF. The chain recombines TRBV19 with TRBJ2-1, with 7 nucleotides matching TRBD1. V shed 2 bases and J 7 bases; nucleotides not matched to a gene: 8. The CDR3 runs 15 residues. Germline V gives CDR1 LNHDA, CDR2 SQIVND (reference sequence).

The count of this clone is one. The chain carries TRBV27 and TRBJ1-1; a possible D gene is TRBD1 (5 bases). The CDR3 length is 14 residues. Per the germline V gene, CDR1 is MNHEY and CDR2 is SMNVEV (reference sequence). The V end was cut by 4 bases, the J end by 1 base, with 10 bases between. Here the CDR3 DNA reads TGTGCCAGCAGTTGGCGGGGGAGGAACACTGAAGCTTTCTTT. Amino acids: CASSWRGRNTEAFF.

This clone was recorded only once. The rearrangement links TRBV6-1 to TRBJ1-5; D not certain. The V gene lost 2 bases and the J gene lost 4 bases, with 6 bases spanning the gap. Germline V CDR1 and CDR2: MNHNS, SASEGT. The CDR3 has 13 amino acids. The CDR3, as DNA: TGTGCCAGCAGTGAAATAGGGAATCAGCCCCAGCATTTT. Translated, it gives CASSEIGNQPQHF.

This clone was seen more than once but under ten times. This chain uses TRBV28 with TRBJ2-1; 9 nucleotides align to TRBD1. Germline V lookup: CDR1 MDHEN, CDR2 SYDVKM. This CDR3 region has 15 residues. The V gene end was trimmed by 4 bases and the J gene end by 4 bases; junction bases not matched to a gene: 5. CDR3 residues: CASSSGTGLYNEQFF. CDR3 bases: TGTGCCAGCAGTTCCGGGACAGGGCTATACAATGAGCAGTTCTTC.

The chain combines TRBV13 with TRBJ1-1; the D gene is possibly TRBD1 (5 bases). CDR1 is PRHDT, CDR2 FYEKMQ, per germline (reference sequence). V was clipped by 5 bases and J by 6 bases, with 16 bases between them. The CDR3 runs 14 residues. The CDR3 region has the DNA TGTGCCAGCAGCCGCGCTGCGGGGCGGGCTGAAGCTTTCTTT. Amino acid sequence: CASSRAAGRAEAFF.

This clone was seen a single time. The chain links TRBV6-5 to TRBJ1-1; TRBD1 matches at 9 bases. J gave up 3 bases and V 6 bases, and 5 bases lay outside the gene matches. The germline CDR1 and CDR2 sequences are MNHEY and SVGAGI. This CDR3 region has 14 residues. As DNA, the CDR3 is TGTGCCAGCAGGGAGGGACAGGGTTACACTGAAGCTTTCTTT. As protein: CASREGQGYTEAFF.